This is a list of T cell receptor beta chains from one sample in a study of T cells in Graves' hyperthyroidism and ophthalmopathy. TCRdb analysed the multiplex PCR reads with MiXCR anew, one entry per CDR3 protein. The sample holds 300,000 or so distinct CDR3 sequences, 15% to 20% seen once. Sequencing input: blood. The receptors here all came from a woman aged 55-69 years with Graves' ophthalmopathy. CDR3s include the opening cysteine and the closing phenylalanine or tryptophan. A D gene is named only where the DNA matches it firmly. Expanded clones are given a class, and other clones once, few, many or no size at all.

many	NA	TRBV7-2	TRBJ2-3	CASSTSSNADTQYF	TGTGCCAGCTCAACTAGTTCTAACGCAGATACGCAGTATTTT
many	NA	TRBV20-1	TRBJ1-4	CSASTAADTNEKLFF	TGCAGTGCTAGTACGGCGGCAGACACTAATGAAAAACTGTTTTTT
many	NA	TRBV4-3	TRBJ1-5	CASSQGLDQPQHF	TGCGCCAGCAGCCAAGGTTTAGATCAGCCCCAGCATTTT
many	TRBD1	TRBV28	TRBJ1-4	CASRMTGGNEKLFF	TGTGCCAGCAGAATGACAGGGGGCAATGAAAAACTGTTTTTT
few	NA	TRBV19	TRBJ2-7	CASSIEGPLAGDEQYF	TGTGCCAGTAGTATAGAAGGGCCCCTGGCGGGTGACGAGCAGTACTTC
many	TRBD1	TRBV20-1	TRBJ1-2	CSARETGQGIGYTF	TGCAGTGCTAGAGAGACGGGACAGGGGATAGGCTACACCTTC
NA	TRBD2	TRBV6-2/TRBV6-3	TRBJ2-7	CASSYSSSGNYEQYF	TGTGCCAGCAGTTACTCTTCTAGCGGGAACTACGAGCAGTACTTC
many	NA	TRBV20-1	TRBJ2-3	CSEQAHTDTQYF	TGCAGTGAACAGGCCCACACAGATACGCAGTATTTT
many	NA	TRBV5-1	TRBJ2-2	CASSWVKVDTGELFF	TGCGCCAGCAGCTGGGTTAAGGTTGACACCGGGGAGCTGTTTTTT
many	NA	TRBV7-2	TRBJ2-7	CASSLDTYEQYF	TGTGCCAGCAGCCTTGACACCTACGAGCAGTACTTC
many	NA	TRBV12-3/TRBV12-4	TRBJ1-1	CASSLLSGAEAFF	TGTGCCAGCAGTTTACTATCAGGGGCTGAAGCTTTCTTT
NA	NA	TRBV7-2	TRBJ1-1	CASRSTPRPEAFF	TGTGCCAGCAGATCAACACCGCGACCTGAAGCTTTCTTT
many	NA	TRBV11-2	TRBJ1-2	CASSLVAGNYGYTF	TGTGCCAGCAGCTTAGTGGCAGGGAACTATGGCTACACCTTC
many	TRBD1	TRBV2	TRBJ1-5	CASSVGDRQSNQPQHF	TGTGCCAGCAGTGTAGGGGACAGGCAAAGCAATCAGCCCCAGCATTTT
many	TRBD1	TRBV12-3/TRBV12-4	TRBJ1-4	CASSRRGHGEKLFF	TGTGCCAGCAGTAGAAGGGGGCATGGTGAAAAACTGTTTTTT